This entry lists 11 T cell receptor beta chains sequenced from one sample in a study of T cell repertoires in urothelial bladder cancer. The repertoire was sequenced with immunoSEQ multiplex PCR; TCRdb's copy has only in-frame clones and lacks some. In the table there are around 11,000 clones, around two thirds of which are singletons. The sample taken for sequencing was tumor-infiltrating cells from bladder cancer. All receptors derive from a human donor with a benign inflammatory bladder lesion.

The gene calls are TRBV19 and TRBJ2-3; TRBD2 agrees at 7 bases. V lost 4 bases, J lost 1 base, and 5 bases stayed unmatched. Germline V CDR1 and CDR2: LNHDA, SQIVND (reference sequence). The CDR3 is 15 amino acids. The CDR3 reads CASSTRRGGTDTQYF. CDR3 DNA: TGTGCCAGTAGTACCCGCCGGGGGGGCACAGATACGCAGTATTTT.

The chain joins TRBV20-1 to TRBJ2-3; D ambiguous. Germline V gene data show CDR1 as DFQATT and CDR2 as SNEGSKA (reference sequence). CDR3 length: 11 amino acids. V was cut by 5 bases and J by 7 bases, with 10 bases left in between. This CDR3 is CSAADLNTQYF. The CDR3 DNA follows: TGCAGTGCTGCCGATCTAAATACGCAGTATTTT.

This chain joins TRBV15 and TRBJ1-2; no clear D gene. CDR3 size: 13 residues. V dropped 5 bases and J dropped 5 bases, with 12 bases sitting between them. Germline CDR1 LNHNV, CDR2 YYDKDF (reference sequence). The CDR3 nucleotides are TGTGCCACCAGCCGTACAATGGGGTATGGCTACACCTTC. Amino acids: CATSRTMGYGYTF. The complete variable domain, with remaining parts taken from reference TRBV15 and TRBJ1-2, reads DAMVIQNPRYQVTQFGKPVTLSCSQTLNHNVMYWYQQKSSQAPKLLFHYYDKDFNNEADTPDNFQSRRPNTSFCFLDIRSPGLGDTAMYLCATSRTMGYGYTFGSGTRLTVV.

The chain employs TRBV11-3 and TRBJ2-1, with 9 bases fitting TRBD1. CDR3 length equals 14 residues. Germline CDR1 and CDR2: SGHNT and YENEEA. With V trimmed by 9 bases and J by 10 bases, 13 bases remained unmatched. The CDR3 spells CASKVGTGKGEQFF. The DNA for the CDR3 is TGTGCCAGTAAGGTGGGGACAGGGAAGGGAGAGCAGTTCTTC.

The rearrangement links TRBV29-1 to TRBJ2-3; TRBD2 matches 9 bases. Per germline, CDR1 SQVTM and CDR2 ANQGSEA. The CDR3 spans 17 residues. V lost 4 bases and J lost 0; bases outside the gene matches: 11. This CDR3 reads CSVVISGGLPSTDTQYF. CDR3 nucleotides: TGCAGCGTTGTGATAAGCGGGGGGTTACCTAGCACAGATACGCAGTATTTT.

This sequence joins TRBV7-9 and TRBJ2-2, with TRBD2 matching 8 bases. V shed 0 bases, J shed 4 bases, and the junction held 7 bases outside the gene matches. The length of the CDR3 is 17 residues. CDR1 SEHNR and CDR2 FQNEAQ come from the germline V gene (reference sequence). The CDR3, as DNA: TGTGCCAGCAGCTTAGCGTATGTAGCGGGGCCCACCGGGGAGCTGTTTTTT. It translates to CASSLAYVAGPTGELFF.

This chain's CDR3 is CASTYGGTDTQYF. The CDR3 DNA reads as TGCGCCAGCACCTATGGGGGGACAGATACGCAGTATTTT. The chain uses TRBV10-2 and TRBJ2-3; D possibly corresponds to TRBD2 (6 bases). CDR1 is WSHSY and CDR2 is SAAADI in the germline V gene. CDR3 length: 13 residues. V lost 7 bases and J lost 3, with 11 bases in between.

The chain joins TRBV9 to TRBJ2-6; D gene uncertain. Germline V gene data show CDR1 as SGDLS and CDR2 as YYNGEE. Trimming took 0 bases from V and 0 from J, leaving 7 bases between them. The CDR3 is 16 amino acids. In nucleotides, the CDR3 is TGTGCCAGCAGCGTAGCGGATACCTCTGGGGCCAACGTCCTGACTTTC. It is translated as CASSVADTSGANVLTF.

The chain links TRBV5-8 to TRBJ2-1; 8 positions match TRBD1. Germline V gene sequence: CDR1 SGHTS, CDR2 YDEGEE. The CDR3 is made up of 15 amino acids. V shed 0 bases and J 8 bases; nucleotides not matched to a gene: 7. The CDR3 here is CASSLGQGARDEQFF. Written as DNA, the CDR3 is TGTGCCAGCAGCTTGGGGCAGGGGGCGCGCGATGAGCAGTTCTTC.

The rearrangement links TRBV28 to TRBJ1-2, with D possibly being TRBD1 (5 bases). This CDR3 is 15 amino acids long. CDR1 is MDHEN, CDR2 SYDVKM, per germline. V was trimmed by 6 bases and J by 8 bases, leaving 22 bases between them. DNA of the CDR3: TGTGCCAGCAGCCCCCCAGCCCGCGGCTGGGGGGGCTACACCTTC. This encodes CASSPPARGWGGYTF.

The genes are TRBV10-3 and TRBJ1-1; possibly TRBD1 for D (5 bases). The CDR3 has 12 residues. Between the trimmed V and J ends, which lost 8 bases and 3 bases, there was a span of 10 bases. Germline V CDR1 and CDR2: ENHRY, SYGVKD. CDR3 in DNA: TGTGCCATCGGGACGGGGGACACTGAAGCTTTCTTT. It is translated as CAIGTGDTEAFF.